The following is a T cell receptor (beta chain) sequence with its context. In the PCR, 60 Vbeta and 13 Jbeta primers were used. Only in-frame clones appear in the TCRdb table, and some are missing; sequencing was by immunoSEQ multiplex PCR. Of around 40,000 clones listed, approximately 86% were seen once; the top ten hold around 8%. The V gene's germline CDR1 is SEHNR and CDR2 FQNEAQ (reference sequence). V shed 8 bases, J shed 5 bases, and the junction held 15 bases outside the gene matches. The CDR3 runs to 15 residues. The record originates from a study of cytomegalovirus exposure and HLA in healthy donors.

This receptor was taken from a woman between 40 and 50 years old in good health and CMV-seropositive. The chain recombines TRBV7-9 with TRBJ2-7, with 7 positions matching TRBD1. Sequencing was performed on PBMCs. This CDR3 is CASGPHRGTSDEQYF. CDR3 DNA sequence: TGTGCCAGCGGCCCCCACAGGGGAACGTCTGACGAGCAGTACTTC. Full variable domain (missing parts from reference TRBV7-9 and TRBJ2-7): DTGVSQNPRHKITKRGQNVTFRCDPISEHNRLYWYRQTLGQGPEFLTYFQNEAQLEKSRLLSDRFSAERPKGSFSTLEIQRTEQGDSAMYLCASGPHRGTSDEQYFGPGTRLTVT.